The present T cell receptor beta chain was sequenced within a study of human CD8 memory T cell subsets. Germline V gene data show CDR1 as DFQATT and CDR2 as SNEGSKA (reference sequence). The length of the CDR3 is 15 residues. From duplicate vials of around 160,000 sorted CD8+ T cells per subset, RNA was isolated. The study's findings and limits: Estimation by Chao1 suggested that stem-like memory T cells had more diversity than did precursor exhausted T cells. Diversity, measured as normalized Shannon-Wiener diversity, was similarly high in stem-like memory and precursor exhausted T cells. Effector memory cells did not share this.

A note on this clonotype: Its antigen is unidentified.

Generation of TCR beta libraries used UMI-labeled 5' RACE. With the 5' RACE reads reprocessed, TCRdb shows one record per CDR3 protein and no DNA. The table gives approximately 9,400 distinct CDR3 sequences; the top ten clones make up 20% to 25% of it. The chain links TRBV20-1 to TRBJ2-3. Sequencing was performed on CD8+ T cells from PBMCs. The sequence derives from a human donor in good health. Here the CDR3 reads CSARVEGQYGDTQYF.